One sample yielded the 30 T cell receptor beta chains listed below, sequenced in a study of shared T cell receptors in the human thymus. Sequencing used immunoSEQ multiplex PCR; TCRdb keeps in-frame clones, though not all of them. The repertoire holds approximately 400,000 clones, with 85% to 95% as singletons. The material sequenced was thymocytes. Receptor source: a human donor.

V gene TRBV7-2 combines with J gene TRBJ2-2; 7 bases agree with TRBD1. The CDR3 has 16 amino acids. The V gene end was trimmed by 1 base and the J gene end by 6 bases; junction bases not matched to a gene: 8. From germline, CDR1 is SGHTA and CDR2 FQGNSA. This CDR3 is CASSLVRTGRAGELFF. The CDR3 bases are TGTGCCAGCAGCTTAGTACGGACAGGCCGGGCCGGGGAGCTGTTTTTT.

With regard to this clone: At one end, the junction sequence differs from germline, possibly due to a read error. J is TRBJ2-7 and V is TRBV6-1; 11 bases agree with TRBD2. This CDR3 is built from 16 residues. Germline V gene lookup returns CDR1 MNHNS and CDR2 SASEGT. The CDR3 region has the DNA TGTGCCAGCAGTGAAGGACTAGCGGGACACGCCTACGAGCGGTACTTC. It translates to CASSEGLAGHAYERYF.

The chain uses TRBV28 and TRBJ2-7, with D possibly being TRBD1 (6 bases). V lost 9 bases and J 4 bases, leaving 10 bases between the germline ends. CDR3 length: 11 amino acids. The germline gives CDR1 MDHEN, CDR2 SYDVKM. The DNA for the CDR3 is TGTGCCAGTCACAGGGAATACGAGCAGTACTTC. It specifies CASHREYEQYF.

The chain has TRBV20-1 and TRBJ1-1, with unresolved D. Germline CDR1 reads DFQATT; CDR2 reads SNEGSKA (reference sequence). The V end lost 5 bases, the J end lost 3 bases, and 7 bases lay between the germline ends. The CDR3 is made up of 11 amino acids. The CDR3 spells CSAFLDTEAFF. CDR3 DNA: TGCAGTGCTTTTCTAGACACTGAAGCTTTCTTT.

The chain uses TRBV15 and TRBJ2-6; 10 bases match TRBD1. Germline V gene sequence: CDR1 LNHNV, CDR2 YYDKDF (reference sequence). Trimming took 0 bases from V and 4 from J; bases not matched to a gene: 15. The CDR3 is made up of 21 amino acids. DNA for the CDR3: TGTGCCACCAGCAGAGATCTCCCGACAGGGGGCAACTCTCTGGGGGCCAACGTCCTGACTTTC. It translates to CATSRDLPTGGNSLGANVLTF.

The rearrangement links TRBV28 to TRBJ1-5; D might be TRBD1 (5 bases). CDR1 is MDHEN, CDR2 SYDVKM, per germline. V gave up 5 bases and J gave up 0 bases, with 17 bases separating them. This CDR3 comprises 17 residues. CDR3 nucleotide sequence: TGTGCCAGCAGTCCCCAGGGATTGGGCCGTAGCAATCAGCCCCAGCATTTT. It translates to CASSPQGLGRSNQPQHF.

This sequence joins TRBV7-3 and TRBJ1-2; D may be TRBD1 (6 bases). Trimming shortened V by 4 bases and J by 8 bases, and 14 bases separated the two germline ends. CDR3 length: 13 amino acids. Per germline, CDR1 SGHTA and CDR2 FQGTGA. In nucleotides, the CDR3 is TGTGCCAGCAGCTCGGGGGGCCCCCTGGGCTACACCTTC. This translates into CASSSGGPLGYTF.

This clone has a single count. The CDR3 region is CASSLLAESYEQYF. CDR3 sequence (DNA): TGTGCCAGCAGTTTACTCGCGGAATCCTACGAGCAGTACTTC. The chain combines TRBV27 with TRBJ2-7; D gene uncertain. The CDR3 loop spans 14 amino acids. CDR1 is MNHEY, CDR2 SMNVEV, per germline (reference sequence). V lost 2 bases, J lost 1 base, and 9 bases lay in between.

The chain links TRBV4-2 to TRBJ2-7; TRBD2 matches at 9 bases. The V segment lost 0 bases and the J segment 0 bases; nucleotides outside the gene matches: 6. Germline lookup yields CDR1 LGHNA and CDR2 YNFKEQ. CDR3 length: 17 amino acids. The CDR3 sequence: CASSQDASGASSYEQYF. CDR3 DNA sequence: TGTGCCAGCAGCCAAGATGCTAGCGGGGCAAGCTCCTACGAGCAGTACTTC.

DNA for the CDR3: TGTGCCAGCAGTCGACAACCGGACAGGGAGAAGTCCTACGAGCAGTACTTC. It is translated as CASSRQPDREKSYEQYF. The chain joins TRBV7-9 to TRBJ2-7; 8 bases map to TRBD1. Germline-derived CDR1 and CDR2 are SEHNR and FQNEAQ (reference sequence). This CDR3 region has 17 residues. Losses at the gene ends were 6 bases for V and 1 base for J; bases not matched to a gene: 14.

The J gene is TRBJ2-3, the V gene TRBV4-1; either TRBD1 or TRBD2 may supply D (5 bases each). The V end was cut by 0 bases, the J end by 5 bases, with 12 bases between. This CDR3 is 15 amino acids long. The germline V gene has CDR1 MGHRA and CDR2 YSYEKL. The CDR3 here is CASSQEWDLKDTQYF. The CDR3 DNA sequence: TGCGCCAGCAGCCAAGAATGGGACCTTAAAGATACGCAGTATTTT.

This chain links TRBV14 with TRBJ2-7; TRBD2 matches 8 bases. The CDR3 spans 17 residues. From germline, CDR1 is SGHDN and CDR2 FVKESK. After removal of 3 bases from V and 4 bases from J, the junction contained 14 bases not matched to a gene. The CDR3 spells CASSQTQREYGGYEQYF. CDR3 DNA sequence: TGTGCCAGCAGCCAGACCCAGCGGGAGTACGGGGGTTACGAGCAGTACTTC.

This clone is a singleton in its sample. The chain recombines TRBV27 with TRBJ2-7; the D is unclear. The CDR3 runs 15 residues. V lost 2 bases to trimming and J lost 3 bases, with 14 bases between them. CDR1 is MNHEY, CDR2 SMNVEV, per germline (reference sequence). The DNA for the CDR3 is TGTGCCAGCAGTTTACGGGTAACCCTACTCTACGAGCAGTACTTC. Residues: CASSLRVTLLYEQYF.

The chain recombines TRBV18 with TRBJ1-4; no reliable D call. Germline V CDR1 and CDR2: KGHSH, LQKENI. V shed 2 bases and J shed 4 bases, with 17 bases lying between them. There are 17 residues in the CDR3. The CDR3 DNA follows: TGTGCCAGCTCACCAAAAAAGGGAAGTGATGTTAATGAAAAACTGTTTTTT. Translating gives CASSPKKGSDVNEKLFF.

This chain's CDR3 is CASSLMWQGEVYEQYF. Written as DNA, the CDR3 is TGTGCCAGCAGTTTAATGTGGCAGGGAGAGGTCTACGAGCAGTACTTC. This chain uses TRBV27 with TRBJ2-7, with D tentatively TRBD1 or TRBD2 (5 bases each). The germline V and J ends were trimmed by 2 bases and 3 bases, with 17 bases remaining between them. The CDR3 length is 16 residues. Germline CDR1 MNHEY, CDR2 SMNVEV (reference sequence).

CDR3 sequence reads: CASSEGKTDTYNEQFF. For the CDR3, the DNA is TGTGCCAGCAGTGAAGGCAAGACTGACACCTACAATGAGCAGTTCTTC. J is TRBJ2-1 and V is TRBV2, with D unclear. CDR1 is SNHLY, CDR2 FYNNEI, per germline. This CDR3 is 16 amino acids long. Trimming left V 1 base short and J 2 bases short, with 12 bases between.

The chain is built from TRBV10-3 and TRBJ1-1; no clear D gene. Germline V gene sequence: CDR1 ENHRY, CDR2 SYGVKD. Trimming cost V 5 bases and J 3 bases, with 10 bases left between them. The CDR3 spans 13 residues. CDR3 DNA sequence: TGTGCCATCAGTCGCGGTGGGGACACTGAAGCTTTCTTT. Translation: CAISRGGDTEAFF.

The chain joins TRBV28 to TRBJ1-3; TRBD1 might be the D (5 bases). This CDR3 has 16 amino acids. V gave up 5 bases and J gave up 0 bases, with 14 bases separating them. CDR1 and CDR2 (germline): MDHEN, SYDVKM. CDR3 sequence reads: CASSTTGRISGNTIYF. The CDR3 DNA is TGTGCCAGCAGTACAACAGGACGTATCTCTGGAAACACCATATATTTT.

This rearrangement joins TRBV30 to TRBJ1-3; no clear D. The V end lost 4 bases, the J end lost 9 bases, and 13 bases lay between the germline ends. This CDR3 is built from 12 residues. Per the germline V gene, CDR1 is GTSNPN and CDR2 is SVGIG (reference sequence). For the CDR3, the DNA is TGTGCCTGGACTAGGCCCGCCGCCACCATATATTTT. Protein sequence: CAWTRPAATIYF.

The chain joins TRBV6-1 to TRBJ2-1; D is perhaps TRBD1 (6 bases). This CDR3 contains 16 residues. Per the germline V gene, CDR1 is MNHNS and CDR2 is SASEGT. Trimming took off 4 bases at V and 6 bases at J, with 19 bases between the two ends. CDR3 sequence: CASSVQGRSYGNEQFF. The DNA for the CDR3 is TGTGCCAGCAGTGTACAGGGACGAAGCTACGGCAATGAGCAGTTCTTC.

This clone was picked up one time. The chain employs TRBV18 and TRBJ1-5; a weak D match, TRBD1 (5 bases). Germline values: CDR1 KGHSH, CDR2 LQKENI. This CDR3 is built from 14 residues. The V end was cut by 6 bases, the J end by 3 bases, with 12 bases between. CDR3 coding DNA: TGTGCCAGCTCGACGGGGCGGCCCAATCAGCCCCAGCATTTT. It specifies CASSTGRPNQPQHF.

This clone came up a few times. The V call is TRBV4-1, the J call TRBJ2-1; 11 nucleotides align to TRBD2. V lost 6 bases to trimming and J lost 3 bases; unmatched junction nucleotides: 4. Germline assignment: CDR1 MGHRA and CDR2 YSYEKL. The CDR3 totals 15 residues. This CDR3 reads CASSYLAGGYNEQFF. The CDR3 DNA sequence: TGCGCCAGCAGTTACCTAGCGGGAGGCTACAATGAGCAGTTCTTC.

The chain has TRBV11-2 and TRBJ1-2; D remains ambiguous. The V end lost 5 bases, the J end lost 4 bases, and 14 bases lay between the germline ends. Looked up from germline, CDR1 is SGHAT and CDR2 is FQNNGV. The CDR3 runs 14 residues. The CDR3 bases are TGTGCCAGCAGCGTCGCGGGGAACCTCTATGGCTACACCTTC. It is translated as CASSVAGNLYGYTF.

About this clone itself: The identical CDR3 is also encoded by other nucleotide sequences in the sample. The rearrangement uses TRBV30 and TRBJ2-5; 14 bases are a match to TRBD2. The V segment lost 1 base and the J segment 3 bases; nucleotides outside the gene matches: 1. From germline, CDR1 is GTSNPN and CDR2 SVGIG (reference sequence). This CDR3 is 15 amino acids long. The CDR3 nucleotides are TGTGCCTGGAGTGGGGGACTAGCGGGAGAAGAGACCCAGTACTTC. This encodes CAWSGGLAGEETQYF.

This clone was found once. The genes are TRBV27 and TRBJ1-1; 7 bases fit TRBD1. CDR1 is MNHEY, CDR2 SMNVEV, per germline (reference sequence). The CDR3 is 15 amino acids. Trimming removed 5 bases from V and 4 bases from J; junction bases left unmatched: 10. The CDR3, as DNA: TGTGCCAGCAGTCACAGAGCAGGGGGAGGCACTGAAGCTTTCTTT. Residues: CASSHRAGGGTEAFF.

The chain is built from TRBV28 and TRBJ1-5; 10 nucleotides match TRBD1. This CDR3 spans 19 amino acids. Germline V lookup: CDR1 MDHEN, CDR2 SYDVKM. V dropped 3 bases and J dropped 2; count of bases not matched to a gene: 13. The chain's CDR3 is CASSFRGQGKGYGNQPQHF. For the CDR3, the DNA is TGTGCCAGCAGTTTTAGGGGACAGGGGAAGGGATATGGCAATCAGCCCCAGCATTTT. The full variable domain, in which reference TRBV28 and TRBJ1-5 provide the parts outside the CDR3, is DVKVTQSSRYLVKRTGEKVFLECVQDMDHENMFWYRQDPGLGLRLIYFSYDVKMKEKGDIPEGYSVSREKKERFSLILESASTNQTSMYLCASSFRGQGKGYGNQPQHFGDGTRLSIL.

This sequence joins TRBV18 and TRBJ2-1, with 10 bases fitting TRBD1. Germline V CDR1 and CDR2: KGHSH, LQKENI. The CDR3 has 17 amino acids. After removal of 3 bases from V and 1 base from J, the junction contained 6 bases not matched to a gene. CDR3 residues: CASSPIGQGVSYNEQFF. CDR3 DNA sequence: TGTGCCAGCTCACCTATCGGACAGGGGGTTTCCTACAATGAGCAGTTCTTC.

On this clone itself: The sample contains more than one DNA sequence encoding this CDR3. This chain uses TRBV5-6 with TRBJ2-5; no clear D gene. CDR1 is SGHDT, CDR2 YYEEEE, per germline. The V end was cut by 1 base, the J end by 4 bases, with 2 bases between. There are 11 residues in the CDR3. The DNA of the CDR3 is TGTGCCAGCAGCTTGAGAGAGACCCAGTACTTC. This codes for CASSLRETQYF.

This chain uses TRBV19 with TRBJ1-4, with TRBD1 as a possible D gene (5 bases). Germline V gene data show CDR1 as LNHDA and CDR2 as SQIVND (reference sequence). CDR3 size: 15 residues. V was pared by 5 bases and J by 8 bases, with 18 bases between. The CDR3 coding sequence is TGTGCCAGTAGTCGATGGGACCCCCGAGTCGAAAAACTGTTTTTT. It specifies CASSRWDPRVEKLFF. The complete variable domain, with remaining parts taken from reference TRBV19 and TRBJ1-4, reads DGGITQSPKYLFRKEGQNVTLSCEQNLNHDAMYWYRQDPGQGLRLIYYSQIVNDFQKGDIAEGYSVSREKKESFPLTVTSAQKNPTAFYLCASSRWDPRVEKLFFGSGTQLSVL.

For this clone: Other DNA sequences in this sample translate to the same CDR3. The V gene is TRBV7-3, the J gene TRBJ2-1; 8 nucleotides align to TRBD2. Losses at the gene ends were 4 bases for V and 4 bases for J; bases not matched to a gene: 6. The CDR3 is 15 residues long. CDR1 SGHTA and CDR2 FQGTGA come from the germline V gene. For the CDR3, the DNA is TGTGCCAGCAGCTCCCGGGTAGCGGGGTACAATGAGCAGTTCTTC. It codes for CASSSRVAGYNEQFF.